The entry that follows covers one T cell receptor beta chain sequence. The antigen it recognizes is unknown. Base quality data are lacking; no much larger clone is found one base away. The receptor library was made with the immunoSEQ multiplex PCR assay. A mixture of 60 forward primers for TCR Vbeta segments and 13 reverse primers for TCR Jbeta segments was used in the multiplex PCR. The CDR3 region of rearranged TCR beta genes was amplified from genomic DNA by a multiplex PCR assay. On the Illumina HiSeq System, the amplified TCR beta libraries were sequenced as 87-base-pair reads. Under the source paper's analysis protocol: In a later analysis, tens of millions of unique TCR beta chains were counted across the 500 to 700 repertoires, and roughly 11 million of these chains were shared by at least two donors. A nearest-neighbor algorithm error-corrected the raw reads and collapsed the reads into unique sequences, merging closely related sequences to remove PCR and sequencing errors. Alignment of CDR3 sequences to IMGT reference sequences was used to assign V, D and J gene segments. For a sequence to be retained, a match of at least six nucleotides was required to both a V gene segment and a J gene segment. Rearrangements were classified as productive when the CDR3 lacked stop codons and remained in frame with V and J, and all other rearrangements were classified as non-productive. Following IMGT convention, CDR3 was defined as the stretch from the second conserved V-encoded cysteine up to the conserved J-encoded phenylalanine. The earlier analysis of some 580 of the donors excluded any sequence lacking an unambiguous match to a single V gene segment. In an earlier analysis of 587 of the donors, V segments were called functional above 56.7% productive rearrangements and were called segregating when the between-donor standard deviation exceeded 5%. A statistical classification framework was built to diagnose cytomegalovirus status from the catalog of TCR beta chain sequences. In a later analysis, TCR nucleotide sequences were compared against IMGT/GENE-DB human TR gene sequences so that V and J genes could be assigned. The TCRdist pipeline was used in a later analysis to assign CDR3 sequences and most-parsimonious VDJ recombination scenarios. In a later analysis, each TCR beta chain was defined by its CDR3 amino acid sequence together with its V-gene family, and reads lacking a unique V-gene family were excluded. As a way to deal with suspected cross-contamination and a sequencing artifact, a later analysis dropped more than 500 nucleotide sequences that were highly shared and had low generation probability. In a later analysis, a clonal expansion index for each public chain was calculated from normalized within-repertoire ranks of inferred template counts. In a later analysis, generation probabilities were computed with a VDJ recombination model fitted to out-of-frame rearrangements, and the resulting probabilities were checked against IGoR. A later analysis scored TCR-TCR, TCR-HLA and TCR-CMV co-occurrence with hypergeometric tests, applying a repertoire-size bias correction to TCR pairs. To estimate false discovery rates, a later analysis permuted the HLA or CMV assignments 20 times. In a later analysis, co-occurring TCRs were grouped using DBSCAN, with TCRdist sequence similarity added in when clustering inside HLA-allele-positive subsets. Repertoires with fewer than 30,000 or more than 120,000 public chains were left out of co-occurrence clustering, as were four to six repertoires with anomalous nucleotide sharing. TCRdb holds this immuneACCESS table with in-frame rearrangements only. Some clones are missing; in checked studies, unresolved V genes explain under half, and the rest has no known cause. The V and J calls and clone size are taken from that table; D and trimming were inferred from the DNA. In all, the sample holds 150,000 to 180,000 clones, and about 74% of those were seen once. The ten largest clones capture 4% of the sample.

This record belongs to a study of cytomegalovirus exposure and HLA in healthy donors (dated by TCRdb to about 2017). With respect to the entire study: An earlier analysis of some 600 of the donors reported 276 Gb of sequence data and 117 million unique TCR beta sequences obtained from around 170 million T cells. Roughly 5 DR-DQ haplotypes were handled as single units for association and clustering because linkage in the cohort was strong. Class I and class II HLA loci were covered by the typing at four-digit resolution. Approximately 300 gigabases of sequencing data and tens of millions of unique TCR sequences made up an early release that covered 500 to 700 HLA-typed donors. An earlier analysis of 587 of the donors applied high-throughput TCR beta sequencing to assess whether each TCR beta V gene segment acted as functional or pseudogenic. The study aimed to test whether cataloging public T cell receptors could reveal signatures of past pathogen exposure. Donor age, sex, ethnicity and CMV serostatus were compiled alongside the repertoire data. Besides the first cohort of around 670 subjects, a separate validation cohort made up of over a hundred different subjects was used. In a later genetic analysis, genome-wide SNP genotypes for about 65% of the roughly 670 donors were used, and that subset was treated as a discovery cohort. The T cell repertoires of around 730 subjects were profiled by immunosequencing and related to cytomegalovirus serostatus. Among the roughly 390 genotyped donors, more than 70% belonged to the genetic ancestry cluster associated with self-reported Caucasian donors. The study combined high-throughput TCR immunosequencing, statistical association of individual TCRs with disease status, and machine learning to predict cytomegalovirus infection status. Among 350 to 400 genotyped donors of the cohort, an average of approximately 240,000 unique TCR beta nucleotide sequences were sequenced per donor, 15% to 20% of them non-productive. The later analysis used no new phenotypic data to find candidate immune exposures, relying instead on TCR beta sequences and their occurrence across donors. Every discovery cohort repertoire had been produced on one sequencing platform. Typing coverage differed by locus: A, B, C, DRB1 and DQB1 were typed in about 629-640 donors, DQA1 in about 500, DPA1 in some 570, and DPB1 in roughly 470. In a later analysis, previously published TCR beta repertoires from about 640 donors were re-analyzed and high-resolution HLA genotyping was added so that TCR occurrence patterns could be studied.

From the germline V gene (reference sequence), CDR1 is WNHNN and CDR2 is SYGVQD. Relative to germline, V is missing 2 bases and J is missing 7 bases, with 4 bases of the junction outside any gene match. Reading from cysteine to phenylalanine, the CDR3 counts 15 amino acids. Here the CDR3 DNA is all that survives: 45 bases in frame from base 1. The paper's findings and limits, for the study overall: In a later analysis, TCR association rates were found to vary across HLA loci, with the most associated TCRs seen for DRB1 alleles and the fewest for HLA-C alleles. Compared with equally common non-associated chains, HLA-associated TCR beta chains in a later analysis were more clonally expanded and had lower generation probabilities. V-gene and J-gene trimming of TCR beta chains was associated with a missense DCLRE1C variant in a later genetic analysis, and the association was replicated in an independent cohort. It was suggested by the authors that the approach could potentially be generalized to other disease states and immunological phenotypes. Correlated functional status among segregating V segments might reflect linkage disequilibrium, but an unknown experimental factor could not be ruled out. At a false discovery rate of 0.05, a later analysis linked around 17,000 TCR beta sequences to specific HLA alleles. In an earlier analysis of over 550 of the donors, most TCR beta V segments were observed in productive rearrangements about 90% or about 30% of the time, broadly matching IMGT annotations. HLA typing was unavailable for some donors at each locus, so association tests used only the typed subset. Three of the identified cytomegalovirus-associated TCR beta chains were confirmed in vitro to be specific for cytomegalovirus antigens. For the cohort, immune exposure information was limited to CMV serostatus. Several of the top co-occurrence clusters appeared to be linked to parvovirus B19, influenza, CMV and Epstein-Barr virus, according to a later analysis. The study listed approximately 160 TCR beta chains as associated with cytomegalovirus. According to a later analysis, most CMV-associated TCR beta chains appeared to be HLA-restricted, and the HLA associations seemed to be driven largely by CMV exposure. Sequencing depth was assumed to be roughly uniform across donors in the presence/absence analyses, though that assumption may not hold. In both the original and validation cohorts, the classifier was reported to diagnose cytomegalovirus status with high specificity and sensitivity. While some public TCRs were present in many individuals, most TCR sequences turned up only very rarely across donors. In a later genetic analysis, fewer N-insertions in productive TCRs were reported among donors in an Asian-associated ancestry cluster than the roughly 710-donor mean. A further reported finding was that TCR beta sequences accurately predicted the HLA-A and HLA-B alleles for most subjects in the first cohort. The cohort was sequenced for TCR beta chains only, and without alpha or paired-chain data the features that could be detected were limited. The earlier analysis of nearly 600 of the donors excluded some 15 rarely observed V segments, including chromosome 9 orphons, because counts were too low. Because the 87-base-pair reads could not distinguish some IMGT-functional V segments, including TRBV6-2 and TRBV6-3, those segments were excluded. A group of highly shared sequence variants was considered likely to be a technical artifact of the sequencing pipeline. Strong co-occurrence of HLA alleles, especially DR and DQ, made assigning TCR associations to individual alleles difficult.

The cohort was made up of hundreds of healthy bone marrow donors. Cohort members were all nominally healthy when sampled, although unrecorded immune exposures were likely present. The donor was CMV seronegative and was included in the group of about 350 seronegative cohort members. Every donor gave a peripheral blood sample, and the peripheral blood mononuclear cells from that sample were used for TCR beta sequencing. Genomic DNA was extracted from the blood cell samples with the Qiagen DNeasy Blood Extraction Kit. What was sequenced was PBMCs. The chain employs TRBV10-1 and TRBJ2-3; 12 bases in between match TRBD2. This sequence was found in a woman between 40 and 55 years old in good health and CMV-seronegative. The CDR3 has the sequence CASSEGLAGTNTQYF. The bases read TGCGCCAGCAGTGAGGGACTAGCGGGGACAAATACGCAGTATTTT.